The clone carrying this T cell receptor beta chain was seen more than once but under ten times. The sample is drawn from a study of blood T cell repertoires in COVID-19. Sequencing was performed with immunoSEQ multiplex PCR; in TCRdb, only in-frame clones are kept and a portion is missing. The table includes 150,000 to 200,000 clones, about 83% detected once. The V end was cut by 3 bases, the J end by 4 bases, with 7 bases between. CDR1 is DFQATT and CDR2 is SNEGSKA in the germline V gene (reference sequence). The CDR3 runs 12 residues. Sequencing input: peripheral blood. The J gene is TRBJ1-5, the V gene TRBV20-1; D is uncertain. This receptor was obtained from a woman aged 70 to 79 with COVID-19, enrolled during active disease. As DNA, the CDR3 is TGCAGTGCTAGTACTACGAATCAGCCCCAGCATTTT. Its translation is CSASTTNQPQHF.